The clone carrying this T cell receptor beta chain is labeled hyperexpanded. These data belong to a study of human CD4 T cells and Enterobacteriaceae. Overall study: Bacteria were E. coli, K. pneumoniae, E. aerogenes, S. flexneri, S. sonnei, S. typhimurium, S. aureus.

Clones were read by immunoSEQ multiplex PCR, and TCRdb kept only the in-frame ones, dropping some. Of about 200 clones in the sample, 46% were seen once. From germline, CDR1 is SGHRS and CDR2 YFSETQ. This CDR3 comprises 14 residues. V dropped 0 bases and J dropped 7; count of bases not matched to a gene: 6. Proliferating activated T cells were sorted by FACS as CFSE-low CD25+ ICOS+ after about 6-7 days. At a 2:1 ratio, CFSE-labeled memory CD4+ T cells were cultured with irradiated autologous monocytes pulsed with antigen. All CD4+ cells other than CD45RA+CCR7+CD95- naive cells were sorted as memory, over 95% pure.

The J gene is TRBJ1-2, the V gene TRBV5-1, with 7 nucleotides matching TRBD1. Sample: bacteria-reactive CD4+ T cells grown in culture. Indicated subset: CFSE-low proliferating memory CD4 T cells sorted after in vitro stimulation with a heat-inactivated bacterium or M. tuberculosis lysate. This clonotype was obtained from a human donor in good health. The CDR3 reads CASSLAAGTVGYTF. The CDR3 DNA reads as TGCGCCAGCAGCTTGGCAGCAGGGACAGTTGGCTACACCTTC.